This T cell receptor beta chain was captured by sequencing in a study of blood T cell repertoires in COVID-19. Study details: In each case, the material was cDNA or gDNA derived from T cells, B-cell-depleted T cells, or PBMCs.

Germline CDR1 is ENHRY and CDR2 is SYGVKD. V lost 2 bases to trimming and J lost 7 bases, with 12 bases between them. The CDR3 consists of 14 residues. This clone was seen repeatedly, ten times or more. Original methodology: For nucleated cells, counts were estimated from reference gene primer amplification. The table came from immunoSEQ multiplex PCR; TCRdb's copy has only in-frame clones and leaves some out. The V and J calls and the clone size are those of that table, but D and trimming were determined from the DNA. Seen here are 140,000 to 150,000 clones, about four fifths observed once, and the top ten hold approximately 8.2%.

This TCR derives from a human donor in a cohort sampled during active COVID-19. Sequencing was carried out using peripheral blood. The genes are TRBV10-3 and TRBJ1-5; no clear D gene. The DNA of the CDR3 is TGTGCCATCAGTGAGAGACACGATCACCAGCCCCAGCATTTT. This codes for CAISERHDHQPQHF.